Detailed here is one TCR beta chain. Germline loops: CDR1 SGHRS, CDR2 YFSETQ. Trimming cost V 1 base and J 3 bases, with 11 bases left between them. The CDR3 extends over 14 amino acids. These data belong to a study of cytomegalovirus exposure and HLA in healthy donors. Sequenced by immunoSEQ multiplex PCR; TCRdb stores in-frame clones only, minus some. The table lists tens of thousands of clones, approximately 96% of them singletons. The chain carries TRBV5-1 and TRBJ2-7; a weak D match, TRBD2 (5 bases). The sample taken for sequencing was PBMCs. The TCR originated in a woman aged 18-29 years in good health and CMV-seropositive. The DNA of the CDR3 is TGCGCCAGCAGCTTGCACACTAGAAACTACGAGCAGTACTTC. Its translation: CASSLHTRNYEQYF.